This T cell receptor (beta chain) comes out of a study of T cell changes during pregnancy in multiple sclerosis. V was trimmed by 8 bases and J by 6 bases, leaving 17 bases between them. CDR3 size: 13 residues. Germline V gene sequence: CDR1 MDHEN, CDR2 SYDVKM. This clone was observed a single time. The repertoire was sequenced with immunoSEQ multiplex PCR; TCRdb's copy has only in-frame clones and lacks some. Among roughly 80,000 clones, 85% to 95% were seen once, and the ten largest hold just over 2.5%. The input for sequencing was peripheral blood, taken after pregnancy. This TCR derives from a female donor in good health, enrolled as a control in a pregnancy study. V gene TRBV28 combines with J gene TRBJ2-7; D is perhaps TRBD1 (6 bases). The CDR3 reads CASGTGSLREQYF. The DNA for the CDR3 is TGTGCCAGCGGCACAGGGTCCCTACGCGAGCAGTACTTC.